The T cell receptor beta chain under discussion was sequenced for a study of cytotoxic CD8 clonotypes in ibrutinib-treated CLL. Here immunoSEQ multiplex PCR was the method, and the copy in TCRdb shows in-frame clones only, minus some. The sample shows about 140,000 clones, about 84% of them seen only once. V was shortened by 7 bases and J by 4 bases, with 13 bases between the two germline ends. This CDR3 spans 13 amino acids. The germline V gene encodes CDR1 SEHNR and CDR2 FQNEAQ (reference sequence). The count of this clone is one. This chain joins TRBV7-9 and TRBJ1-1; D possibly corresponds to TRBD1 (5 bases). The specimen was PBMCs, collected after 36 months of ibrutinib treatment. This TCR was recovered from a human donor with chronic lymphocytic leukemia. The CDR3: CASNLMGGTEAFF. CDR3 sequence (DNA): TGTGCCAGCAACCTTATGGGGGGCACTGAAGCTTTCTTT.